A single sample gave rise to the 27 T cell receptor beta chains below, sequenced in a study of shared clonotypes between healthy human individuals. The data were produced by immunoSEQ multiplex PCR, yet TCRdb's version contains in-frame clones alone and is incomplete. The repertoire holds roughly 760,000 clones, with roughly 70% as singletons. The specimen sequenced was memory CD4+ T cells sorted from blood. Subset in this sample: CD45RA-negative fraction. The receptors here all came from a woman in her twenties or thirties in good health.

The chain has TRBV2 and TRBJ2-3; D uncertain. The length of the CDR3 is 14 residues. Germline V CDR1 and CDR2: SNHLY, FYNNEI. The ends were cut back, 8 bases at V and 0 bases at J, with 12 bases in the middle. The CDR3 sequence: CASCPMGSTDTQYF. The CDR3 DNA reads TGTGCCAGCTGTCCGATGGGTAGCACAGATACGCAGTATTTT.

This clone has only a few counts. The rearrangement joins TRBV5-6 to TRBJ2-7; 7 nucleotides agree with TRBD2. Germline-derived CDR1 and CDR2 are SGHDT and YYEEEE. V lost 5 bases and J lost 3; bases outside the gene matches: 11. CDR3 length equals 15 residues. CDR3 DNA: TGTGCCAGCAGTCCTTATGGGGGAGGGAGCTACGAGCAGTACTTC. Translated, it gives CASSPYGGGSYEQYF.

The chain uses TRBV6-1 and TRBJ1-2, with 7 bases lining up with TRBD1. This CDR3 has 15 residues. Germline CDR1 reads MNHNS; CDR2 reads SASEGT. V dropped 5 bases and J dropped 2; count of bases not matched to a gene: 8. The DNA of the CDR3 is TGTGCCAGCAGTATGACGGGACAGAGGAACTATGGCTACACCTTC. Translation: CASSMTGQRNYGYTF.

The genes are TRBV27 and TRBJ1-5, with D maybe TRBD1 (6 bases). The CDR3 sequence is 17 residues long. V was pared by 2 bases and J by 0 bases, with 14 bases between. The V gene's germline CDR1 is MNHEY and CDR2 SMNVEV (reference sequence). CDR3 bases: TGTGCCAGCAGTTTAAAGCGGACAGTCTATAGCAATCAGCCCCAGCATTTT. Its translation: CASSLKRTVYSNQPQHF.

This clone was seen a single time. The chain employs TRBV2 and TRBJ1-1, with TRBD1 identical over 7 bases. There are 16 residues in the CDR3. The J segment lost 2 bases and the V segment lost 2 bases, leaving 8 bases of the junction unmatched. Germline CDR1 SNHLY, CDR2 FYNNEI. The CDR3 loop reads CASSENLGQINTEAFF. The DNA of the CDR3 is TGTGCCAGCAGTGAAAATTTGGGACAGATAAACACTGAAGCTTTCTTT.

The CDR3 loop reads CASSERRDGTGELFF. The CDR3 region has the DNA TGTGCCAGCAGCGAGAGGAGGGATGGGACCGGGGAGCTGTTTTTT. The genes are TRBV11-2 and TRBJ2-2; possible D gene TRBD2, 6 bases. V lost 5 bases to trimming and J lost 5 bases, with 15 bases between them. Germline V gene sequence: CDR1 SGHAT, CDR2 FQNNGV. CDR3 length: 15 amino acids. Full variable domain (missing parts from reference TRBV11-2 and TRBJ2-2): EAGVAQSPRYKIIEKRQSVAFWCNPISGHATLYWYQQILGQGPKLLIQFQNNGVVDDSQLPKDRFSAERLKGVDSTLKIQPAKLEDSAVYLCASSERRDGTGELFFGEGSRLTVL.

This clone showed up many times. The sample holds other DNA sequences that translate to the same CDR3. The CDR3 spells CASSLGGRDIQYF. CDR3 DNA sequence: TGTGCCAGCAGCTTAGGGGGAAGGGACATTCAGTACTTC. The V and J genes are TRBV7-9 and TRBJ2-4; D call uncertain. The CDR3 has 13 amino acids. CDR1 and CDR2 from the germline V gene are SEHNR and FQNEAQ (reference sequence). The germline V and J ends were trimmed by 1 base and 8 bases, with 9 bases remaining between them.

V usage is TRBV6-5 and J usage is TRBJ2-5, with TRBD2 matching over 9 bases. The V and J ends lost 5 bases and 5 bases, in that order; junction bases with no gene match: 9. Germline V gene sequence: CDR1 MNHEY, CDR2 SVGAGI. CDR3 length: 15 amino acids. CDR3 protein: CASSTGTSLGETQYF. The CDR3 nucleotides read TGTGCCAGCAGTACAGGGACTAGCTTGGGGGAGACCCAGTACTTC.

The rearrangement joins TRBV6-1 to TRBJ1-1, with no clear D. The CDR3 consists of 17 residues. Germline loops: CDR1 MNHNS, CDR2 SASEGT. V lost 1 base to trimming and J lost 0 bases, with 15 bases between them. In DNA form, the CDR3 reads TGTGCCAGCAGTGAAGTTAGGGTTTGGGGATTGAACACTGAAGCTTTCTTT. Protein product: CASSEVRVWGLNTEAFF.

CDR3 region: CASRTERNTGELFF. The CDR3 DNA sequence: TGTGCCAGTCGGACTGAGCGGAACACCGGGGAGCTGTTTTTT. The rearrangement uses TRBV6-1 and TRBJ2-2, with D perhaps TRBD2 (5 bases). Germline V gene data show CDR1 as MNHNS and CDR2 as SASEGT. The CDR3 consists of 14 residues. V dropped 9 bases and J dropped 1 base, with 12 bases sitting between them.

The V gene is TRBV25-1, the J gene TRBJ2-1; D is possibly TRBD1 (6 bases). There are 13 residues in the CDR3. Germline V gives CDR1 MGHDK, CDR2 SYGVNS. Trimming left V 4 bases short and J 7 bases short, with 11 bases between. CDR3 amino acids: CASSVTGLNEQFF. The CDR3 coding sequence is TGTGCCAGCAGTGTCACAGGGCTAAATGAGCAGTTCTTC.

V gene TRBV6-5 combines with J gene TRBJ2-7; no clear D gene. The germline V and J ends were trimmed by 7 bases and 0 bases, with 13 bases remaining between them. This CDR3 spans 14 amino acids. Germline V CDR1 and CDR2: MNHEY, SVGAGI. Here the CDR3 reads CASKHWSSSYEQYF. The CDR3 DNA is TGTGCCAGCAAGCACTGGTCGAGCTCCTACGAGCAGTACTTC.

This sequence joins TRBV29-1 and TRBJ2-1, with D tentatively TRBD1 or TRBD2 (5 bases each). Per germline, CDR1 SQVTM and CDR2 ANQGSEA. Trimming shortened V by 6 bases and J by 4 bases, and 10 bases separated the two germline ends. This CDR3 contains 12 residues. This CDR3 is CSVWDGYNEQFF. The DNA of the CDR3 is TGCAGCGTGTGGGACGGATACAATGAGCAGTTCTTC.

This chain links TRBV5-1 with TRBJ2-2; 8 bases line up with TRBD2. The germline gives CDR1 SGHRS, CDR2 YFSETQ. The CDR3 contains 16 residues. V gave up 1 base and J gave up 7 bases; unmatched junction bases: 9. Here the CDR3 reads CASSLPGGPSGGELFF. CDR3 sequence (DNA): TGCGCCAGCAGCTTGCCGGGAGGGCCCTCAGGCGGGGAGCTGTTTTTT.

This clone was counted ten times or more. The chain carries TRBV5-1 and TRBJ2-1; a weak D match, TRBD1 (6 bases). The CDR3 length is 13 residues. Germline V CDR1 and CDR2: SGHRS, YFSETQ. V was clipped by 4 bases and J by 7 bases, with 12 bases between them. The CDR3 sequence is CASSKNRENEQFF. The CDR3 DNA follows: TGCGCCAGCAGCAAGAACAGGGAAAATGAGCAGTTCTTC.

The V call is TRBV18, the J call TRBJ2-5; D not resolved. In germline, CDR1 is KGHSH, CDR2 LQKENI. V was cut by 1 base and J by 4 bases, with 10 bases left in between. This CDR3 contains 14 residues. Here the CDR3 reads CASSPLRRRETQYF. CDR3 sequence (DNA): TGTGCCAGCTCACCACTGCGGCGAAGAGAGACCCAGTACTTC.

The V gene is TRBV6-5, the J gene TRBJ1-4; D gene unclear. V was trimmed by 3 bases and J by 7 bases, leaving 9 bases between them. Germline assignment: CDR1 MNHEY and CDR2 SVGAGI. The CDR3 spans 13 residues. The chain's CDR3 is CASSYIVGEKLFF. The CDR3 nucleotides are TGTGCCAGCAGTTATATTGTCGGTGAAAAACTGTTTTTT.

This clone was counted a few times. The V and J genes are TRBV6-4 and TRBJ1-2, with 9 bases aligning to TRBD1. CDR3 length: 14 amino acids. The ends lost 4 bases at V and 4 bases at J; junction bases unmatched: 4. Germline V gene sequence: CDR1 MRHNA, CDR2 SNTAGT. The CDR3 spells CASSVGQGSYGYTF. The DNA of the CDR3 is TGTGCCAGCAGTGTCGGACAGGGGAGCTATGGCTACACCTTC.

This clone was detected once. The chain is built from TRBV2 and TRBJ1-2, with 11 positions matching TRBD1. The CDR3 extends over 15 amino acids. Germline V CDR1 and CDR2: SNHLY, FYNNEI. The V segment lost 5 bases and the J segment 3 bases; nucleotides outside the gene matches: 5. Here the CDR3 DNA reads TGTGCCAGCAGTACTCCGGGACAGGGGGACTATGGCTACACCTTC. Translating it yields CASSTPGQGDYGYTF.

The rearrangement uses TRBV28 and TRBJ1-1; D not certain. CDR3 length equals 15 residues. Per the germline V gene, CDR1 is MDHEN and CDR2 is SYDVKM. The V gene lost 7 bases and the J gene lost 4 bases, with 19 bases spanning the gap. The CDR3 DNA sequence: TGTGCCAGCACCACCGGGGTCTATGTTGGCACTGAAGCTTTCTTT. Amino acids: CASTTGVYVGTEAFF.

The CDR3 here is CASSLRPDSYNEQFF. In DNA, the CDR3 is TGTGCCAGCAGTTTAAGGCCAGACTCCTACAATGAGCAGTTCTTC. This chain links TRBV27 with TRBJ2-1, with unresolved D. From germline, CDR1 is MNHEY and CDR2 SMNVEV (reference sequence). This CDR3 contains 15 residues. V was pared by 2 bases and J by 0 bases, with 8 bases between.

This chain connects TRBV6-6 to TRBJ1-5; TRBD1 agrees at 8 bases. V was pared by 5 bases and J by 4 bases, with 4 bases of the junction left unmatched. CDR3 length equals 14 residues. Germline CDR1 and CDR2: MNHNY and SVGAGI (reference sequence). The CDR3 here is CASSDRGYNQPQHF. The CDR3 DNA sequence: TGTGCCAGCAGTGACAGGGGATATAATCAGCCCCAGCATTTT.

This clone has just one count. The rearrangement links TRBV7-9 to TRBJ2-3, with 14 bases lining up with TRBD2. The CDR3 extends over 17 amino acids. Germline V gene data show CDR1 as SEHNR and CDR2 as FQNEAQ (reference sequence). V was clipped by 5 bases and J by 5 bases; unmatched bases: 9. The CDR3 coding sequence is TGTGCCAGCAGCCCGGGACTAGCGGGAGCTCGGGGAGATACGCAGTATTTT. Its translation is CASSPGLAGARGDTQYF.

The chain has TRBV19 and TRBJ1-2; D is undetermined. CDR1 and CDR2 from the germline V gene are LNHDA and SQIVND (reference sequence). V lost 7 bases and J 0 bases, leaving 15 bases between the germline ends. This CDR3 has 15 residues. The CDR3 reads CASKSGQTANYGYTF. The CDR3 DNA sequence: TGTGCCAGTAAGTCGGGTCAGACCGCTAACTATGGCTACACCTTC.

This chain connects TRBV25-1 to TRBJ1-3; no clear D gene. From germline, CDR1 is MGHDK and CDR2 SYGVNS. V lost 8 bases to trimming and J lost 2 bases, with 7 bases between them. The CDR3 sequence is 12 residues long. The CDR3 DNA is TGTGCCAGCGGGTTTACTGGAAACACCATATATTTT. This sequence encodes CASGFTGNTIYF.

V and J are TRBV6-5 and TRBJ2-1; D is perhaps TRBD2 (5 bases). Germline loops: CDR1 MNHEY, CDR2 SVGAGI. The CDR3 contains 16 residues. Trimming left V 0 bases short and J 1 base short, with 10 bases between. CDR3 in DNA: TGTGCCAGCAGTTACTCGGACTCGGGGTCCTACAATGAGCAGTTCTTC. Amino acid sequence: CASSYSDSGSYNEQFF.

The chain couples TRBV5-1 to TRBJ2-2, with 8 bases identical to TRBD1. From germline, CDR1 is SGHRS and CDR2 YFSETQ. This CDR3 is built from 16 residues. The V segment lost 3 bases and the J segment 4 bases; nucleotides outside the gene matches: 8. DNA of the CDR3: TGCGCCAGCAGCTCGGAGACAGGGGCGGGCACCGGGGAGCTGTTTTTT. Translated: CASSSETGAGTGELFF.